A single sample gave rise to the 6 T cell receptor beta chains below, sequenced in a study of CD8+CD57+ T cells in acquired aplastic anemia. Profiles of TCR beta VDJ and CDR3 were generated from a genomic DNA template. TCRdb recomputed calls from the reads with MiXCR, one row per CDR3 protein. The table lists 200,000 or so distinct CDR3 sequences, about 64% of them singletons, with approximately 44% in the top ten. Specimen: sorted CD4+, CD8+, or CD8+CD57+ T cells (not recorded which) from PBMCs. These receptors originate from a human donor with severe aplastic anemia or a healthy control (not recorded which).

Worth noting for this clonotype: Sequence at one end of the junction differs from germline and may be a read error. The CDR3 DNA follows: TGCAGTGTTTTAGCGGGGGGGCCATGGAATGAGCAGCTCTTC. This translates into CSVLAGGPWNEQLF. The chain is built from TRBV20-1 and TRBJ2-1; 11 bases are shared with TRBD2. This CDR3 comprises 14 residues. Germline CDR1 and CDR2: DFQATT and SNEGSKA (reference sequence).

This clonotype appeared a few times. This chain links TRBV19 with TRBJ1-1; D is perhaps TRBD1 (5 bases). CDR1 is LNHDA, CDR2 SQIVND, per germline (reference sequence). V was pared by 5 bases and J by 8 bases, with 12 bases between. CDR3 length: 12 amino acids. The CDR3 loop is CASSGIGTEAFF. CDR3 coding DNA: TGTGCCAGTAGTGGTATTGGGACCGAAGCTTTCTTT.

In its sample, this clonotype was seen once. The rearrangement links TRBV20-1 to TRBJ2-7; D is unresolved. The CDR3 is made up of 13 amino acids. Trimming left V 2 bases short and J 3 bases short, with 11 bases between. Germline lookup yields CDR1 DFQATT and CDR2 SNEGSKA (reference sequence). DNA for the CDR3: TGCAGTGCTAGATGGGGTGGGAACTACGAGCAGTACTTC. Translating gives CSARWGGNYEQYF.

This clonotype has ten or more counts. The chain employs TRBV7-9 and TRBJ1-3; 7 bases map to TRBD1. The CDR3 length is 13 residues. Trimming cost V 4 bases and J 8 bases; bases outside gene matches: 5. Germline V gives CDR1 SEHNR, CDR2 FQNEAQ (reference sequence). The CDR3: CASSSDRADTIYF. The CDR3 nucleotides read TGTGCCAGCAGCTCCGACAGGGCGGACACCATATATTTT.

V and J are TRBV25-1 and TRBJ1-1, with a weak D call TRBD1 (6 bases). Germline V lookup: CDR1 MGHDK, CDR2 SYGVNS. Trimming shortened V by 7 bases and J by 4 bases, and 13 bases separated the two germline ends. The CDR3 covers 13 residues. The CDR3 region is CASMGRGGTEAFF. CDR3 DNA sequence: TGTGCCAGCATGGGCAGGGGCGGCACTGAAGCTTTCTTT.

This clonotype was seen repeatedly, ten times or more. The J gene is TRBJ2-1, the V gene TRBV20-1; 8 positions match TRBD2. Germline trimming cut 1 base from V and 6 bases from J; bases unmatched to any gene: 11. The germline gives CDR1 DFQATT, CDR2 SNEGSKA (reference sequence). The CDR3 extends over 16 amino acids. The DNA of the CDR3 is TGCAGTGCTAGAGGTCACGGAGCGGGGGTCGGCAATGAGCAGTTCTTC. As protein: CSARGHGAGVGNEQFF.